Listed here are 24 T cell receptor beta chains from one sample, sequenced in a study of technical replicates of blood from a few donors. Assay used: immunoSEQ multiplex PCR; TCRdb lists only in-frame clones, some missing. The sample shows 55,000 to 75,000 clones, about 89% of them seen only once. The sequenced sample consisted of PBMCs. The receptors here all came from a human donor in good health. Some clones in this sample may be carry-over from other donors' samples.

This clone is a singleton in its sample. The gene calls are TRBV7-3 and TRBJ1-2; D call uncertain. Trimming took 2 bases from V and 5 from J, leaving 9 bases between them. The germline V gene has CDR1 SGHTA and CDR2 FQGTGA. The CDR3 runs 13 residues. CDR3 coding DNA: TGTGCCAGCAGCTTATCAGGAGGTTATGGCTACACCTTC. Translating gives CASSLSGGYGYTF. Using reference TRBV7-3 and TRBJ1-2 for the parts outside the CDR3, the full variable domain is GAGVSQTPSNKVTEKGKYVELRCDPISGHTALYWYRQSLGQGPEFLIYFQGTGAADDSGLPNDRFFAVRPEGSVSTLKIQRTERGDSAVYLCASSLSGGYGYTFGSGTRLTVV.

The V and J genes are TRBV5-6 and TRBJ2-3; a weak D match, TRBD2 (7 bases). CDR1 is SGHDT, CDR2 YYEEEE, per germline. Trimming took 4 bases from V and 4 from J, leaving 16 bases between them. The CDR3 length is 15 residues. The CDR3 reads CASSREGGGADTQYF. CDR3 nucleotide sequence: TGTGCCAGCAGCCGTGAGGGGGGGGGCGCAGATACGCAGTATTTT.

The gene calls are TRBV6-6 and TRBJ2-1; 8 nucleotides agree with TRBD1. CDR3 length: 13 residues. Unmatched junction bases numbered 8, after V lost 2 bases and J lost 14 bases. Germline V gene data show CDR1 as MNHNY and CDR2 as SVGAGI (reference sequence). CDR3 sequence (DNA): TGTGCCAGCAGTTACGGACAGGGCCCGTTTAAGTTCTTC. Translation gives CASSYGQGPFKFF.

CDR3 loop: CAAARKGTGAYEQYF. For the CDR3, the DNA is TGTGCCGCGGCTAGGAAGGGGACAGGGGCCTACGAGCAGTACTTC. The chain employs TRBV27 and TRBJ2-7; 10 positions agree with TRBD1. The V segment lost 11 bases and the J segment 2 bases; nucleotides outside the gene matches: 12. CDR1 MNHEY and CDR2 SMNVEV come from the germline V gene (reference sequence). The CDR3 is 15 amino acids.

The chain has TRBV11-2 and TRBJ1-2; D is ambiguous. The CDR3 runs to 14 residues. Germline V gene lookup returns CDR1 SGHAT and CDR2 FQNNGV. Trimming left V 1 base short and J 3 bases short, with 9 bases between. CDR3 coding DNA: TGTGCCAGCAGCTTAGGAGGCGGCCACTATGGCTACACCTTC. As protein: CASSLGGGHYGYTF.

The rearrangement uses TRBV4-2 and TRBJ2-3; 11 bases fit TRBD2. This CDR3 is 20 amino acids long. The trim removed 0 bases at V and 4 bases at J, leaving 15 bases unmatched. Germline CDR1 reads LGHNA; CDR2 reads YNFKEQ. The CDR3 protein is CASSQEWLAGGLGGADTQYF. The CDR3 coding sequence is TGTGCCAGCAGCCAAGAGTGGCTAGCGGGGGGCCTCGGGGGTGCAGATACGCAGTATTTT.

This chain uses TRBV5-8 with TRBJ1-6; 10 bases are shared with TRBD1. Unmatched junction bases numbered 7, after V lost 3 bases and J lost 10 bases. CDR1 is SGHTS and CDR2 is YDEGEE in the germline V gene. The CDR3 is 15 amino acids. As DNA, the CDR3 is TGTGCCAGCAGCTGGGGACAGGGGATAGAATCACCCCTCCACTTT. Translating gives CASSWGQGIESPLHF.

The rearrangement joins TRBV9 to TRBJ2-2, with a weak D call TRBD2 (6 bases). The CDR3 spans 15 residues. Germline assignment: CDR1 SGDLS and CDR2 YYNGEE. V was pared by 0 bases and J by 1 base, with 7 bases between. CDR3 region: CASSVVGGNTGELFF. The CDR3, as DNA: TGTGCCAGCAGCGTAGTCGGGGGGAACACCGGGGAGCTGTTTTTT.

This clone was observed a few times. The rearrangement joins TRBV10-3 to TRBJ2-4, with 10 bases that match TRBD1. Germline V gene lookup returns CDR1 ENHRY and CDR2 SYGVKD. V lost 5 bases to trimming and J lost 3 bases; unmatched junction nucleotides: 7. CDR3 length equals 16 residues. In DNA, the CDR3 is TGTGCCATCAGTCAGACAGGGGGCGGAGGCAAAAACATTCAGTACTTC. Its protein product is CAISQTGGGGKNIQYF.

This clone was counted only a few times. The rearrangement joins TRBV7-2 to TRBJ1-6, with 12 bases identical to TRBD1. The CDR3 has 16 residues. Per germline, CDR1 SGHTA and CDR2 FQGNSA. The trim removed 2 bases at V and 9 bases at J, leaving 5 bases unmatched. In nucleotides, the CDR3 is TGTGCCAGCAGCTTAAGGCCGGGACAGGGGGCTTCACCCCTCCACTTT. As protein: CASSLRPGQGASPLHF.

The genes are TRBV7-2 and TRBJ1-2, with D unclear. Germline CDR1 SGHTA, CDR2 FQGNSA. Trimming left V 2 bases short and J 6 bases short, with 10 bases between. This CDR3 has 13 residues. CDR3 amino acids: CASSLFPRDGYTF. The CDR3 bases are TGTGCCAGCAGCTTATTTCCTCGGGATGGCTACACCTTC.

This chain joins TRBV11-3 and TRBJ2-2; 9 bases fit TRBD1. J gave up 1 base and V 5 bases, and 5 bases lay outside the gene matches. Germline CDR1 and CDR2: SGHNT and YENEEA. The CDR3 length is 16 residues. CDR3 sequence reads: CASSTHRGQNTGELFF. CDR3 DNA: TGTGCCAGCAGCACTCACAGGGGGCAGAACACCGGGGAGCTGTTTTTT.

The J gene is TRBJ2-1, the V gene TRBV7-9; 9 nucleotides align to TRBD2. V lost 5 bases and J lost 9; bases outside the gene matches: 17. The CDR3 runs 17 residues. Germline V CDR1 and CDR2: SEHNR, FQNEAQ (reference sequence). The CDR3 region is CASSRMGGVAGVVEQFF. The DNA of the CDR3 is TGTGCCAGCAGCCGAATGGGGGGCGTAGCGGGAGTGGTTGAGCAGTTCTTC.

This chain uses TRBV4-2 with TRBJ1-2; TRBD1 aligns across 8 bases. CDR1 is LGHNA and CDR2 is YNFKEQ in the germline V gene. V was pared by 1 base and J by 5 bases, with 6 bases of the junction left unmatched. CDR3 size: 15 residues. Here the CDR3 DNA reads TGTGCCAGCAGCCAAGCCAGGGGGCCTGGGTATGGCTACACCTTC. Translating gives CASSQARGPGYGYTF.

This clone turned up a few times. This chain joins TRBV9 and TRBJ2-2, with TRBD1 identical over 7 bases. The germline V gene encodes CDR1 SGDLS and CDR2 YYNGEE. With V trimmed by 3 bases and J by 5 bases, 1 base remained unmatched. The CDR3 runs to 13 residues. The CDR3 nucleotides read TGTGCCAGCAGCGCGACAGGGACCGGGGAGCTGTTTTTT. Translation gives CASSATGTGELFF. Full variable domain (outside the CDR3, taken from reference TRBV9 and TRBJ2-2): DSGVTQTPKHLITATGQRVTLRCSPRSGDLSVYWYQQSLDQGLQFLIQYYNGEERAKGNILERFSAQQFPDLHSELNLSSLELGDSALYFCASSATGTGELFFGEGSRLTVL.

V and J are TRBV5-1 and TRBJ2-7; 8 nucleotides line up with TRBD2. J gave up 5 bases and V 0 bases, and 7 bases lay outside the gene matches. CDR1 is SGHRS and CDR2 is YFSETQ in the germline V gene. CDR3 size: 15 residues. The CDR3 nucleotides read TGCGCCAGCAGCTTGGTTCCGGGGGGGGGCGACGAGCAGTACTTC. Translation: CASSLVPGGGDEQYF. The whole variable domain, filled in from reference TRBV5-1 and TRBJ2-7, reads KAGVTQTPRYLIKTRGQQVTLSCSPISGHRSVSWYQQTPGQGLQFLFEYFSETQRNKGNFPGRFSGRQFSNSRSEMNVSTLELGDSALYLCASSLVPGGGDEQYFGPGTRLTVT.

This chain uses TRBV19 with TRBJ2-7; D may be TRBD1 (5 bases). Trimming took off 1 base at V and 5 bases at J, with 12 bases between the two ends. There are 14 residues in the CDR3. Germline CDR1 LNHDA, CDR2 SQIVND (reference sequence). CDR3 nucleotides: TGTGCCAGTAGTATAGGGGCAGGGATAGACGAGCAGTACTTC. The encoded protein is CASSIGAGIDEQYF.

This clone appeared a single time. The chain joins TRBV15 to TRBJ2-4, with D perhaps TRBD2 (6 bases). Trimming removed 1 base at V and 0 bases at J, with 16 bases between. CDR1 LNHNV and CDR2 YYDKDF come from the germline V gene (reference sequence). The CDR3 runs 18 residues. The CDR3 protein is CATSRVQGGVLAKNIQYF. The CDR3 nucleotides are TGTGCCACCAGCAGAGTCCAGGGAGGCGTGTTAGCCAAAAACATTCAGTACTTC.

The chain links TRBV7-6 to TRBJ2-2, with 7 bases matching TRBD1. Germline CDR1 and CDR2: SGHVS and FNYEAQ. The CDR3 covers 14 residues. Trimming cost V 5 bases and J 7 bases; bases outside gene matches: 7. The CDR3 sequence is CASSPRQGSGELFF. As DNA, the CDR3 is TGTGCCAGCAGCCCGAGACAGGGAAGCGGGGAGCTGTTTTTT.

This clone came up a few times. This rearrangement joins TRBV5-6 to TRBJ2-1; no firm D call. Germline V gives CDR1 SGHDT, CDR2 YYEEEE. CDR3 length: 12 residues. With 2 bases removed from V and 10 bases from J, the gap between germline ends came to 10 bases. CDR3 in amino acids: CASSFQVEEQFF. CDR3 nucleotides: TGTGCCAGCAGCTTCCAGGTAGAGGAGCAGTTCTTC.

The chain has TRBV4-2 and TRBJ2-1; 9 bases fit TRBD1. The CDR3 runs 14 residues. CDR1 is LGHNA, CDR2 YNFKEQ, per germline. V dropped 5 bases and J dropped 8; count of bases not matched to a gene: 7. Here the CDR3 reads CASSGTGSVDEQFF. The CDR3 DNA follows: TGTGCCAGCAGCGGGACAGGGAGTGTCGATGAGCAGTTCTTC.

This clone showed up just a few times. V is TRBV7-9 and J is TRBJ1-1; D gene ambiguous. V gave up 2 bases and J gave up 3 bases, with 7 bases separating them. CDR1 and CDR2 (germline): SEHNR, FQNEAQ (reference sequence). CDR3 length: 13 amino acids. This CDR3 reads CASSLLSYTEAFF. CDR3 nucleotides: TGTGCCAGCAGCTTACTAAGTTACACTGAAGCTTTCTTT.

The gene calls are TRBV5-6 and TRBJ2-3, with 12 nucleotides matching TRBD2. J gave up 0 bases and V 3 bases, and 8 bases lay outside the gene matches. CDR1 is SGHDT and CDR2 is YYEEEE in the germline V gene. The CDR3 spans 18 residues. The CDR3 DNA follows: TGTGCCAGCAGCTGGGGCGGACTAGCGGGACTTAGCACAGATACGCAGTATTTT. Its protein is CASSWGGLAGLSTDTQYF.

J is TRBJ2-1 and V is TRBV27; TRBD1 is a possible D gene (6 bases). The V gene's germline CDR1 is MNHEY and CDR2 SMNVEV (reference sequence). Between the trimmed V and J ends, which lost 6 bases and 10 bases, there was a span of 16 bases. The CDR3 runs 13 residues. Here the CDR3 DNA reads TGTGCCAGCAGCCCGGGACACCCTAAGGAGCAGTTCTTC. Translating it yields CASSPGHPKEQFF.